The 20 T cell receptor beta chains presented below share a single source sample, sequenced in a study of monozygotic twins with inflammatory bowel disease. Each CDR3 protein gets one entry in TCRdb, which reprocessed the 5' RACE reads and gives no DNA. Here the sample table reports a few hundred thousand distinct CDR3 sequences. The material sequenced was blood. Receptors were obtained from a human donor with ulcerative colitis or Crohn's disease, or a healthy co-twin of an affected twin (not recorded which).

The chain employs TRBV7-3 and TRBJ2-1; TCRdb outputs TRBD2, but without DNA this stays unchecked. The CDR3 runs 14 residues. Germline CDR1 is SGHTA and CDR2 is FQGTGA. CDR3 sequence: CASSDGSSFSEQFF. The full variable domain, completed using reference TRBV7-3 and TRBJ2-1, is GAGVSQTPSNKVTEKGKYVELRCDPISGHTALYWYRQSLGQGPEFLIYFQGTGAADDSGLPNDRFFAVRPEGSVSTLKIQRTERGDSAVYLCASSDGSSFSEQFFGPGTRLTVL.

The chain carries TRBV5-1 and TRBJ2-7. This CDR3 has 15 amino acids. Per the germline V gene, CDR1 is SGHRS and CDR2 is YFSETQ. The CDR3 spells CASSFLISNSYEQYF.

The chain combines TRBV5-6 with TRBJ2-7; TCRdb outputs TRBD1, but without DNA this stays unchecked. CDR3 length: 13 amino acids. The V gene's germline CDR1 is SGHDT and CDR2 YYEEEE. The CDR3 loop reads CASSSRDSYEQYF.

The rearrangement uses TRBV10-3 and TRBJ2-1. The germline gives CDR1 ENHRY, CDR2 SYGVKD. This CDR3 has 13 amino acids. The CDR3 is CAITPDGDNEQFF.

The CDR3 region is CASSYSSGGLGEKLFF. The chain recombines TRBV6-5 with TRBJ1-4; TCRdb names TRBD1, which stays unverified in the absence of DNA. Germline V gene data show CDR1 as MNHEY and CDR2 as SVGAGI. The CDR3 contains 16 residues.

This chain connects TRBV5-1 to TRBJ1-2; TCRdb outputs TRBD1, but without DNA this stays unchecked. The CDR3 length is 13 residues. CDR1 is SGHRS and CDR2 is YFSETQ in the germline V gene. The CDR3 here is CASSFGDIAGYTF.

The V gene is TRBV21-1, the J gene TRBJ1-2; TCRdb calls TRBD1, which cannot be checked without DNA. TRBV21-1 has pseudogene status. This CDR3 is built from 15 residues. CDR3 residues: CASSPGGQVYYGYTF.

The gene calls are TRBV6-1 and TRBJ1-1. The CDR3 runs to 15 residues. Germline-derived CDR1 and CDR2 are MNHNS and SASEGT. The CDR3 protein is CASSENPGLLLRAFF.

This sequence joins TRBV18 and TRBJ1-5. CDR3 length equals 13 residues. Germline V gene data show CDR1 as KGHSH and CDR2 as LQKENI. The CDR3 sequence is CASADLGPQPQHF. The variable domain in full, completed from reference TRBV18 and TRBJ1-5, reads NAGVMQNPRHLVRRRGQEARLRCSPMKGHSHVYWYRQLPEEGLKFMVYLQKENIIDESGMPKERFSAEFPKEGPSILRIQQVVRGDSAAYFCASADLGPQPQHFGDGTRLSIL.

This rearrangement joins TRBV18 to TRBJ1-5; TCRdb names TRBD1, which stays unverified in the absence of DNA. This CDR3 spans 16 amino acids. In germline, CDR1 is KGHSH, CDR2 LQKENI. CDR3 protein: CASSQGQEYSNQPQHF.

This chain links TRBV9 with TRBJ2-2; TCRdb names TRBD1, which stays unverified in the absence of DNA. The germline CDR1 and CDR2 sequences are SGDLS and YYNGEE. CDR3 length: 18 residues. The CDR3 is CASSLRTGRTGDTGELFF.

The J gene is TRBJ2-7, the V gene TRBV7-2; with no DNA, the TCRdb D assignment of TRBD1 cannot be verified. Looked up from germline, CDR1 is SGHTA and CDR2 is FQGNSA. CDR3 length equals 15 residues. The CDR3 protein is CASRADRDYSYEQYF.

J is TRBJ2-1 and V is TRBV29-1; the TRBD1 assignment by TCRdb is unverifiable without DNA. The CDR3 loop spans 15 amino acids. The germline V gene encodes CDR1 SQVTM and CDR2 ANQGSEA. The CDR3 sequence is CSVEDLEGHFNEQFF.

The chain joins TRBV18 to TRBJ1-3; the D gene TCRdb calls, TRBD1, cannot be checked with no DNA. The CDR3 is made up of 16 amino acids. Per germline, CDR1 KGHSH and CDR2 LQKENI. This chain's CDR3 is CASSVRDTTSGNTIYF. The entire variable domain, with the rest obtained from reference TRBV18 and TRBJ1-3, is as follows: NAGVMQNPRHLVRRRGQEARLRCSPMKGHSHVYWYRQLPEEGLKFMVYLQKENIIDESGMPKERFSAEFPKEGPSILRIQQVVRGDSAAYFCASSVRDTTSGNTIYFGEGSWLTVV.

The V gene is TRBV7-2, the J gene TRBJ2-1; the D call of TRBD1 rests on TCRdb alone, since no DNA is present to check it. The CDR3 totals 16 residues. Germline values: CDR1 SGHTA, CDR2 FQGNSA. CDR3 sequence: CASSSQRGPSYNEQFF. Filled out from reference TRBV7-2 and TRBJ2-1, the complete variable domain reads GAGVSQSPSNKVTEKGKDVELRCDPISGHTALYWYRQSLGQGLEFLIYFQGNSAPDKSGLPSDRFSAERTGGSVSTLTIQRTQQEDSAVYLCASSSQRGPSYNEQFFGPGTRLTVL.

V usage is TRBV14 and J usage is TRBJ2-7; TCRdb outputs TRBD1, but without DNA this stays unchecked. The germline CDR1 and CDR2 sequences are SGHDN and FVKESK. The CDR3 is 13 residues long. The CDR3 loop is CASSLGQGFKQYF.

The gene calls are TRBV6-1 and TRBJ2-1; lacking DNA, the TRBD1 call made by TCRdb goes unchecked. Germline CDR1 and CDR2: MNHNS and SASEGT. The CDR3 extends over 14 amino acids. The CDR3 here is CASTHPPSYNEQFF.

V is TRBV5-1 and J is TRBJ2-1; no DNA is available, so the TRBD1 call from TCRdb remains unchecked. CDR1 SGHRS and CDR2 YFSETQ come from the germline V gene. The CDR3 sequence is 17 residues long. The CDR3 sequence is CASSLDFRTGAYNEQFF.

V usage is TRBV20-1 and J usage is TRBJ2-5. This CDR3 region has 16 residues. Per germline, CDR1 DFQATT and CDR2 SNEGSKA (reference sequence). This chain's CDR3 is CSARDLSGGDEETQYF.

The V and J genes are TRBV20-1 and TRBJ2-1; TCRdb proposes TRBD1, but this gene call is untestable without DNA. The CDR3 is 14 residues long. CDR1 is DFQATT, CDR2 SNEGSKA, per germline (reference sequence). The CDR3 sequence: CSARVPGIYNEQFF.